The 23 T cell receptor beta chains below all came from one sample that was sequenced in a study of tumor-infiltrating lymphocytes in oesophageal squamous cell carcinoma. TCRdb independently ran MiXCR on the PCR reads; one entry per CDR3 protein. Of approximately 9,400 distinct CDR3 sequences listed, 50% to 75% are singletons. Sequenced sample: esophageal tumor tissue. These TCRs come from a female donor with esophageal squamous cell carcinoma.

Sample share makes this clonotype medium-sized. V gene TRBV6-1 combines with J gene TRBJ2-7, with a tentative D call TRBD1 (5 bases). This CDR3 contains 15 residues. Germline V CDR1 and CDR2: MNHNS, SASEGT. V gave up 6 bases and J gave up 2 bases, with 17 bases separating them. In nucleotides, the CDR3 is TGTGCCAGCAGAGAACAGGTGGGAAGGACCTACGAGCAGTACTTC. This sequence encodes CASREQVGRTYEQYF.

This clonotype showed up many times. The rearrangement links TRBV12-3 or TRBV12-4 to TRBJ1-4; D is unclear. This CDR3 is built from 16 residues. Between the trimmed V and J ends, which lost 4 bases and 0 bases, there was a span of 12 bases. This CDR3 is CASSSGLFTTNEKLFF. CDR3 DNA sequence: TGTGCCAGCAGTTCTGGTCTATTTACAACTAATGAAAAACTGTTTTTT.

V gene TRBV7-8 combines with J gene TRBJ2-5, with D possibly matching TRBD1 (5 bases). The closer fit of TRBJ2-1 to the DNA end suggests the J call may be wrong. Germline-derived CDR1 and CDR2 are SGHVS and FQNEAQ. The CDR3 spans 13 residues. CDR3: CASSLRGVETQFF. CDR3 nucleotide sequence: TGTGCCAGCAGCTTAAGGGGTGTCGAGACCCAGTTCTTC.

V usage is TRBV27 and J usage is TRBJ1-1; the match to TRBD1 covers 7 bases. Unmatched junction bases numbered 9, after V lost 6 bases and J lost 5 bases. Germline V CDR1 and CDR2: MNHEY, SMNVEV (reference sequence). This CDR3 has 14 residues. For the CDR3, the DNA is TGTGCCAGCAGACTGGAGGGGGCATGGACTGAAGCTTTCTTT. This translates into CASRLEGAWTEAFF.

This chain links TRBV12-5 with TRBJ2-7; 7 bases align to TRBD1. The DNA end is more similar to TRBJ2-1, so the J call may be wrong. Germline V gene lookup returns CDR1 LGHNT and CDR2 FRNRAP. The CDR3 covers 15 residues. CDR3 nucleotide sequence: TGTGCTAGTGGTTTCGGGACAGAGTACTACAATGAGCAGTTCTTC. Translation gives CASGFGTEYYNEQFF.

This clonotype was recorded at least ten times. This sequence joins TRBV6-1 and TRBJ1-5; D is uncertain. V was pared by 7 bases and J by 0 bases, with 16 bases between. The length of the CDR3 is 16 residues. The germline V gene encodes CDR1 MNHNS and CDR2 SASEGT. The CDR3 bases are TGTGCCAGCATCCCGGACGGCCCTGATAGCAATCAGCCCCAGCATTTT. It codes for CASIPDGPDSNQPQHF.

V and J are TRBV7-3 and TRBJ2-5, with TRBD2 matching 15 bases. This CDR3 has 20 amino acids. Germline V gives CDR1 SGHTA, CDR2 FQGTGA. With 11 bases clipped from V and 4 bases from J, the junction kept 23 bases outside the gene matches. Written as DNA, the CDR3 is TGTGCCGCTAGGGCAGGGGCTCGGACTAGCGGGAGGGCCGTGAGAGAGACCCAGTACTTC. Protein sequence: CAARAGARTSGRAVRETQYF.

This clonotype was observed once. The junction departs from germline at one end; a sequencing error may be responsible. The V gene is TRBV7-3, the J gene TRBJ2-7; 9 bases match TRBD1. The CDR3 consists of 14 residues. Looked up from germline, CDR1 is SGHTA and CDR2 is FQGTGA. CDR3 DNA: TGTGCCAGCAGCAAGGACAGGGGAAATTCACCCCTCCACTTC. Residues: CASSKDRGNSPLHF.

The chain uses TRBV7-2 and TRBJ2-3; a weak D match, TRBD1 (6 bases). The V and J ends lost 5 bases and 2 bases respectively, with 11 bases between them. The length of the CDR3 is 14 residues. The germline CDR1 and CDR2 sequences are SGHTA and FQGNSA. The CDR3 sequence is CASSLRTDTDTQYF. The DNA for the CDR3 is TGTGCCAGCAGCCTAAGGACAGACACAGATACGCAGTATTTT.

V is TRBV7-9 and J is TRBJ2-3, with D possibly TRBD1 on 5 matching bases. Germline loops: CDR1 SEHNR, CDR2 FQNEAQ (reference sequence). CDR3 length equals 15 residues. Trimming removed 0 bases at V and 3 bases at J, with 10 bases between. In nucleotides, the CDR3 is TGTGCCAGCAGCTTAGCCCTTGCAGGGACAGATACGCAGTATTTT. Its protein product is CASSLALAGTDTQYF.

The chain joins TRBV28 to TRBJ2-1; TRBD2 matches at 7 bases. The CDR3 sequence is 13 residues long. Per germline, CDR1 MDHEN and CDR2 SYDVKM. The V and J ends lost 7 bases and 4 bases, in that order; junction bases with no gene match: 4. The CDR3, as DNA: TGTGCCAGCACCCCGGGGGGATACAATGAGCAGTTCTTC. Amino acids: CASTPGGYNEQFF.

The chain joins TRBV11-3 to TRBJ2-1, with D uncertain. CDR3 length: 13 residues. Germline assignment: CDR1 SGHNT and CDR2 YENEEA. The ends were cut back, 0 bases at V and 3 bases at J, with 3 bases in the middle. The DNA of the CDR3 is TGTGCCAGCAGCTTAGAGGACTACAATGAGCAGTTCTTC. Translation gives CASSLEDYNEQFF.

CDR3 amino acids: CASFPLCYEQYF. CDR3 sequence (DNA): TGTGCTAGCTTCCCTCTCTGCTACGAGCAGTACTTC. J is TRBJ2-5 and V is TRBV7-6; no firm D call. TRBJ2-7 explains the end of the DNA better; the J call may be wrong. This CDR3 is built from 12 residues. The V gene's germline CDR1 is SGHVS and CDR2 FNYEAQ.

This clonotype was counted a single time. J is TRBJ2-5 and V is TRBV7-2, with D hard to call. Deletions cut 5 bases from V and 3 bases from J, with 4 bases between. The CDR3 sequence is 11 residues long. Germline CDR1 SGHTA, CDR2 FQGNSA. Written as DNA, the CDR3 is TGTGCCAGCAGCCGGGAAGAGACCCAGTACTTC. As protein: CASSREETQYF.

J is TRBJ2-1 and V is TRBV6-2 or TRBV6-3; D gene ambiguous. Germline lookup yields CDR1 MNHEY and CDR2 SVGEGT. The V end was cut by 8 bases, the J end by 10 bases, with 18 bases between. This CDR3 is built from 13 residues. Written as DNA, the CDR3 is TGTGCCAGCTCTCATAGTGACAAATACGAGCAGTTCTTC. It is translated as CASSHSDKYEQFF.

The V call is TRBV7-6, the J call TRBJ2-1, with a tentative D call TRBD1 (5 bases). Germline V CDR1 and CDR2: SGHVS, FNYEAQ. The CDR3 is 14 residues long. V lost 2 bases to trimming and J lost 9 bases, with 14 bases between them. CDR3 in amino acids: CASSLFGDRGEQFF. The DNA for the CDR3 is TGTGCCAGCAGCTTATTTGGGGATAGGGGTGAGCAGTTCTTC.

The genes are TRBV28 and TRBJ2-5; D gene unclear. Germline lookup yields CDR1 MDHEN and CDR2 SYDVKM. The CDR3 is made up of 11 amino acids. V was trimmed by 2 bases and J by 11 bases, leaving 9 bases between them. The CDR3 loop is CASSLGSEQYF. In nucleotides, the CDR3 is TGTGCCAGCAGTTTAGGGTCTGAGCAGTACTTC.

This chain uses TRBV6-2 or TRBV6-3 with TRBJ2-5; TRBD2 matches 9 bases. The J call is uncertain, as TRBJ2-7 better fits the DNA end. The germline gives CDR1 MNHEY, CDR2 SVGEGT. The CDR3 length is 13 residues. Written as DNA, the CDR3 is TGTGCCAGCAGTGCGGGGGGGACGTACGAGCAGTACTTC. Translation: CASSAGGTYEQYF.

The chain is built from TRBV7-4 and TRBJ2-6; D possibly corresponds to TRBD2 (5 bases). This CDR3 contains 19 residues. Trimming removed 1 base at V and 1 base at J, with 17 bases between. Looked up from germline, CDR1 is SGHVT and CDR2 is SQSDAQ. The CDR3 bases are TGTGCCAGCAGCTTAGGAGTTGCGGTGGGGAGTTCTGGGGCCAACGTCCTGACTTTC. Translation gives CASSLGVAVGSSGANVLTF.

The table lists this clonotype with many counts. V is TRBV7-8 and J is TRBJ2-1, with TRBD1 identical over 9 bases. Trimming cost V 2 bases and J 5 bases; bases outside gene matches: 7. The germline gives CDR1 SGHVS, CDR2 FQNEAQ. The CDR3 consists of 16 residues. The CDR3 spells CASSLRGTGINNEQFF. As DNA, the CDR3 is TGTGCCAGCAGCTTAAGGGGGACAGGGATCAACAATGAGCAGTTCTTC.

J is TRBJ2-3 and V is TRBV24-1, with 8 bases lining up with TRBD1. J gave up 4 bases and V 0 bases, and 5 bases lay outside the gene matches. The CDR3 spans 16 residues. Germline lookup yields CDR1 KGHDR and CDR2 SFDVKD. This CDR3 reads CATSDLGQGSADTQYF. CDR3 nucleotide sequence: TGTGCCACCAGTGATTTGGGACAGGGTAGCGCAGATACGCAGTATTTT.

This clonotype appeared a few times. The CDR3 DNA follows: TGTGCCAGCAGCTTAGGATCCGGGGGCGCGCGGGACAATGAGCAGTTCTTC. This encodes CASSLGSGGARDNEQFF. The V call is TRBV7-6, the J call TRBJ2-7; D might be TRBD1 or TRBD2, each matching 6 bases. The J call is doubtful: the DNA matches TRBJ2-1 better. Germline values: CDR1 SGHVS, CDR2 FNYEAQ. This CDR3 region has 17 residues.

This clonotype has a count of ten or more. CDR3 sequence: CASSLPRVVGGNEQFF. CDR3 DNA sequence: TGTGCCAGCAGCTTACCGCGAGTGGTGGGGGGGAATGAGCAGTTCTTC. The chain has TRBV7-2 and TRBJ2-1, with 7 bases fitting TRBD2. V was clipped by 2 bases and J by 7 bases; unmatched bases: 11. The CDR3 runs to 16 residues. Germline loops: CDR1 SGHTA, CDR2 FQGNSA. Full variable domain (missing parts from reference TRBV7-2 and TRBJ2-1): GAGVSQSPSNKVTEKGKDVELRCDPISGHTALYWYRQSLGQGLEFLIYFQGNSAPDKSGLPSDRFSAERTGGSVSTLTIQRTQQEDSAVYLCASSLPRVVGGNEQFFGPGTRLTVL.